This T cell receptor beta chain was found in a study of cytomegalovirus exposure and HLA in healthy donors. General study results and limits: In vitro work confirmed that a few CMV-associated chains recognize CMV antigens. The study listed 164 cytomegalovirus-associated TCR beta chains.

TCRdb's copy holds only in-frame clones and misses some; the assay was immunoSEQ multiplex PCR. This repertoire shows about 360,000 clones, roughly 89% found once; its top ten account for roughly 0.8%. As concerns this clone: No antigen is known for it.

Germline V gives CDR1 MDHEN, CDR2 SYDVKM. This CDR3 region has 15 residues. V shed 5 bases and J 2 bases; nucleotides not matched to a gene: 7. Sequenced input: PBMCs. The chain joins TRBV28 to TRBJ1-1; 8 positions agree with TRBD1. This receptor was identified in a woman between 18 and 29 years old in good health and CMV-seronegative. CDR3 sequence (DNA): TGTGCCAGCAGTACAGGGGGGAATGAAAACACTGAAGCTTTCTTT. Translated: CASSTGGNENTEAFF.